A selection of T cell receptor beta chains follows, all from one sample in a study of response to subunit inactivated influenza vaccine. TCRdb independently ran MiXCR on the RT-PCR reads; one entry per CDR3 protein. The sample includes more than 400,000 distinct CDR3 sequences, 10% to 11% of them seen just once. Material: PBMCs from blood, obtained 45 days after vaccination. These receptor sequences come from a man aged 50 or older who received an inactivated influenza vaccine. The CDR3 runs from the conserved cysteine through the conserved F or W. D genes are given only for firm matches. The size entry is marked missing in some rows and otherwise reads once, few, many or a size class.

size	J	V	D	DNA	CDR3
NA	TRBJ2-1	TRBV28	TRBD1	TGTGCCAGCAGAATTATAAAGTGGACAGGGGATCACAATGAGCAGTTCTTC	CASRIIKWTGDHNEQFF
few	TRBJ2-1	TRBV7-2	NA	TGTGCCAGCAGCCTTGACGTAGACAATGAGCAGTTCTTC	CASSLDVDNEQFF
many	TRBJ1-4	TRBV15	NA	TGTGCCACCAGCAGAGATTACGAAAAACTGTTTTTT	CATSRDYEKLFF
many	TRBJ2-2	TRBV5-6	TRBD2	TGTGCCAGCAGCCGCGGGAGGTCTAACACCGGGGAGCTGTTTTTT	CASSRGRSNTGELFF
NA	TRBJ2-1	TRBV12-3/TRBV12-4	TRBD2	TGTGTCAGCAGGATGACTAGCGGGGGCAACAATGAGCAGTTCTTC	CVSRMTSGGNNEQFF
NA	TRBJ2-1	TRBV5-1	NA	TGCGCCAGCAGCCAGGCGGGTGAATCCTACAATGAGCAGTTCTTC	CASSQAGESYNEQFF
NA	TRBJ2-3	TRBV5-1	NA	TGCGCCAGCAGCTTGATCCAGGGGCCCACAGATACGCAGTATTTT	CASSLIQGPTDTQYF
few	TRBJ1-5	TRBV10-3	TRBD1	TGTGCCATCAGCACGACAGGGCAAGTCGGTCAGCCCCAGCATTTT	CAISTTGQVGQPQHF
many	TRBJ2-6	TRBV10-3	NA	TGTGCCATCAGTGACCCCTCTGGGGCCAACGTCCTGACTTTC	CAISDPSGANVLTF
many	TRBJ2-3	TRBV12-3/TRBV12-4	TRBD2	TGTGCCAGCACACTAGCGGGGGGGGGCACAGATACGCAGTATTTT	CASTLAGGGTDTQYF
few	TRBJ1-2	TRBV14	NA	TGTGCCAGCAGCCGCGGCGGGTCTGGATATGGCTACACCTTC	CASSRGGSGYGYTF
NA	TRBJ2-3	TRBV7-2	NA	TGTGCCAGCAGCTTAAAAGGGGGTCCCACAGATACGCAGTATTTT	CASSLKGGPTDTQYF
NA	TRBJ2-7	TRBV20-1	TRBD2	TGCAGTGCTAGAGATAAGAAGCGGGGATTCTACGAGCAGTACTTC	CSARDKKRGFYEQYF
many	TRBJ1-6	TRBV12-3/TRBV12-4	TRBD1	TGTGCCAGCAGGGACAGGGGATCCCCCAATTCACCCCTCCACTTT	CASRDRGSPNSPLHF
many	TRBJ2-5	TRBV28	NA	TGTGCCAGCAGTTCCGGGGGCGCGTCAGAGACCCAGTACTTC	CASSSGGASETQYF
many	TRBJ2-7	TRBV12-3/TRBV12-4	TRBD1	TGTGCCAGCAGCTTGGGACAGAGCTACGAGCAGTACTTC	CASSLGQSYEQYF
NA	TRBJ2-1	TRBV6-4	TRBD2	TGTGCCAGCTCCCCCGGGGCTAGCGGGAGTGGTGAGCAGTTCTTC	CASSPGASGSGEQFF
NA	TRBJ2-1	TRBV20-1	NA	TGCAGTGCTAGAGGGCCTCGGGAGCAGTTCTTC	CSARGPREQFF
many	TRBJ2-1	TRBV4-3	NA	TGCGCCAGCAGCCAAGATCTCTCGGACGGAGTATACAATGAGCAGTTCTTC	CASSQDLSDGVYNEQFF
many	TRBJ1-1	TRBV12-3/TRBV12-4	NA	TGTGCCAGCAGCCGAACAGGGATTGAAGCTTTCTTT	CASSRTGIEAFF
many	TRBJ2-6	TRBV4-3	NA	TGCGCCAGCAGCCAAGATAGGAGCTCTGGGGCCAACGTCCTGACTTTC	CASSQDRSSGANVLTF
NA	TRBJ2-7	TRBV20-1	NA	TGCAGTGCTTCGGACAGACCTTACGAGCAGTACTTC	CSASDRPYEQYF
few	TRBJ2-6	TRBV28	NA	TGTGCCAGCAGTCGCTCCGACAGCTCTGGGGCCAACGTCCTGACTTTC	CASSRSDSSGANVLTF
NA	TRBJ2-1	TRBV15	TRBD2	TGTGCCACCAGCAATACCGCCCGACTAGCGGGGCAGGGGCAGTTCTTC	CATSNTARLAGQGQFF
few	TRBJ2-7	TRBV6-5	TRBD2	TGTGCCAGCAGTTACTTCGCCGGGAGGTCGTACGAGCAGTACTTC	CASSYFAGRSYEQYF
NA	TRBJ2-1	TRBV9	TRBD2	TGTGCCAGCAGCCCCCGGGAGGTTTACAATGAGCAGTTCTTC	CASSPREVYNEQFF
NA	TRBJ2-5	TRBV29-1	TRBD2	TGCAGCGTTGAAGTGGGCCTAGCGGGGGTTTCGACCCAGTACTTC	CSVEVGLAGVSTQYF
NA	TRBJ1-6	TRBV7-9	NA	TGTGCCAGCAGCTTATTAGACGGTTTTCCCCTCCACTTT	CASSLLDGFPLHF
NA	TRBJ2-1	TRBV29-1	NA	TGCAGCGTTGAGCCCCAGCAGTTCTTC	CSVEPQQFF
many	TRBJ2-1	TRBV20-1	TRBD2	TGCAGTGCTAGTTCGGCGGGAGGGCCTATTGTTAATGAGCAGTTCTTC	CSASSAGGPIVNEQFF
many	TRBJ2-4	TRBV20-1	NA	TGCAGTGCTAAGAAAAACATTCAGTACTTC	CSAKKNIQYF
NA	TRBJ2-4	TRBV6-1	TRBD1	TGTGCCAGCTTTTCTGGGACAGGGGTTATCTGGGGCAAAAACATTCAGTACTTC	CASFSGTGVIWGKNIQYF
few	TRBJ2-7	TRBV29-1	TRBD1	TGCAGCGTCGTCGCTGGGACAGGGTGGAACGAGCAGTACTTC	CSVVAGTGWNEQYF
many	TRBJ1-2	TRBV5-6	NA	TGTGCCAGCAGCTTGGATGGGGGTAACTATGGCTACACCTTC	CASSLDGGNYGYTF
NA	TRBJ2-7	TRBV3-1	NA	TGTGCCAGCAGCCAAGGATATGGGCCAGGAACCTACGAGCAGTACTTC	CASSQGYGPGTYEQYF
NA	TRBJ2-3	TRBV5-1	TRBD2	TGCGCCAGCAGCTTTCGGGGGGGCTACACAGATACGCAGTATTTT	CASSFRGGYTDTQYF
few	TRBJ2-5	TRBV6-5	TRBD2	TGTGCCAGCAGTTTCACGTTGCGGCGGGGGTTCCAAGAGACCCAGTACTTC	CASSFTLRRGFQETQYF
NA	TRBJ2-3	TRBV4-1	NA	TGCGCCAGCAGCCAAGCCCCCCCCGGGAAGGGCACAGATACGCAGTATTTT	CASSQAPPGKGTDTQYF
NA	TRBJ1-1	TRBV5-1	NA	TGCGCCAGCAGCTTGTTTGTAGAAGGCACTGAAGCTTTCTTT	CASSLFVEGTEAFF
many	TRBJ2-7	TRBV7-2	TRBD2	TGTGCCAGCAGCTTAGGAAGCGGGAGGAGCTCCTACGAGCAGTACTTC	CASSLGSGRSSYEQYF
many	TRBJ2-7	TRBV10-3	NA	TGTGCCATCAGTGAGTCCGTTTACGAGCAGTACTTC	CAISESVYEQYF
few	TRBJ2-5	TRBV4-1	NA	TGCGCCAGCAGCCAAAGGGAGCTAGAGACCCAGTACTTC	CASSQRELETQYF
few	TRBJ2-7	TRBV11-1	NA	TGTGCCAGCAGCTTAGAAGGATTTGCCTACGAGCAGTACTTC	CASSLEGFAYEQYF
many	TRBJ1-4	TRBV10-3	TRBD1	TGTGCCTCGGGAGGACAGGCATTAGGGGATGAAAAACTGTTTTTT	CASGGQALGDEKLFF
many	TRBJ2-7	TRBV14	TRBD1	TGTGCCAGCAGCCAAGGACAGGGGTCCCCCCACGAGCAGTACTTC	CASSQGQGSPHEQYF
NA	TRBJ2-1	TRBV3-1	NA	TGTGCCAGCAGCCAATCCAGGGGGGGCGAGCAGTTCTTC	CASSQSRGGEQFF
many	TRBJ1-2	TRBV29-1	TRBD1	TGCAGCGTTTGGACAGGGGCCGTCAACTATGGCTACACCTTC	CSVWTGAVNYGYTF
many	TRBJ2-1	TRBV4-2	NA	TGTGCCAGCAGCCAAGATAGTAAGGACAGAAATGAGCAGTTCTTC	CASSQDSKDRNEQFF
many	TRBJ1-2	TRBV27	NA	TGTGCCAGCAGTTTAATTCAGGGCTATGGCTACACCTTC	CASSLIQGYGYTF
few	TRBJ2-1	TRBV20-1	NA	TGCAGTGCTAGGGGTTGGAGGGAGATCGACTACAATGAGCAGTTCTTC	CSARGWREIDYNEQFF
NA	TRBJ1-4	TRBV6-1	TRBD1	TGTGCCAGCAGTCGCGGCAACAGGGGGCTGAATACTAATGAAAAACTGTTTTTT	CASSRGNRGLNTNEKLFF
many	TRBJ2-4	TRBV7-2	TRBD1	TGTGCCAGCAGCCGTAGGGACAGGGGGAACATTCAGTACTTC	CASSRRDRGNIQYF